These 28 T cell receptor beta chains were sequenced from one sample in a study of CD8+ T cells in alopecia areata. Following extraction, RNA underwent reverse transcription to cDNA, which served as the sequencing template. Some clones are missing from TCRdb's copy, which holds only in-frame ones; the method was immunoSEQ multiplex PCR. The profile shows some 160,000 clones, less than 65% of them singletons. Sequences were obtained from CD8+ T cells sorted from blood. Receptors were obtained from a human donor in good health.

The chain has TRBV7-9 and TRBJ1-4, with a tentative D call TRBD1 (6 bases). Trimming took 5 bases from V and 2 from J, leaving 15 bases between them. The germline CDR1 and CDR2 sequences are SEHNR and FQNEAQ (reference sequence). CDR3 length: 16 amino acids. CDR3 in amino acids: CASSPPGGLTNEKLFF. CDR3 sequence (DNA): TGTGCCAGCAGCCCCCCCGGGGGGCTGACTAATGAAAAACTGTTTTTT.

The V gene is TRBV5-6, the J gene TRBJ2-2, with D possibly called TRBD1 or TRBD2 (6 bases each). From germline, CDR1 is SGHDT and CDR2 YYEEEE. The CDR3 has 15 amino acids. V lost 6 bases, J lost 3 bases, and 15 bases lay in between. CDR3 sequence reads: CASILRGDHTGELFF. The DNA for the CDR3 is TGTGCCAGCATCCTTAGGGGGGACCACACCGGGGAGCTGTTTTTT.

The rearrangement links TRBV7-9 to TRBJ2-2, with D uncertain. V lost 7 bases to trimming and J lost 5 bases, with 11 bases between them. The CDR3 length is 13 residues. Germline values: CDR1 SEHNR, CDR2 FQNEAQ (reference sequence). CDR3 sequence: CASTIQETGELFF. The CDR3 region has the DNA TGTGCCAGCACCATCCAAGAGACCGGGGAGCTGTTTTTT.

The gene calls are TRBV4-1 and TRBJ2-3; D gene unclear. CDR3 length: 18 amino acids. V gave up 0 bases and J gave up 7 bases, with 23 bases separating them. Germline CDR1 is MGHRA and CDR2 is YSYEKL. The CDR3 is CASSQESVGRTAGHTQYF. CDR3 sequence (DNA): TGCGCCAGCAGCCAAGAATCGGTGGGCAGGACCGCCGGTCATACGCAGTATTTT.

The DNA of the CDR3 is TGCAGCGTTGAGGGATGGGATAGCGGGAGGGCAGATACGCAGTATTTT. Its protein is CSVEGWDSGRADTQYF. This chain joins TRBV29-1 and TRBJ2-3; 11 positions agree with TRBD2. The V segment lost 3 bases and the J segment 4 bases; nucleotides outside the gene matches: 9. The CDR3 length is 16 residues. Germline CDR1 reads SQVTM; CDR2 reads ANQGSEA.

The sample holds a few counts of this clone. V is TRBV27 and J is TRBJ2-6, with D possibly being TRBD1 (5 bases). The V and J ends lost 10 bases and 4 bases respectively, with 11 bases between them. This CDR3 region has 13 residues. Germline lookup yields CDR1 MNHEY and CDR2 SMNVEV (reference sequence). The CDR3 protein is CATGHRGANVLTF. CDR3 bases: TGTGCCACCGGTCACAGGGGGGCCAACGTCCTGACTTTC.

V usage is TRBV29-1 and J usage is TRBJ2-1; the match to TRBD2 covers 11 bases. The length of the CDR3 is 16 residues. J gave up 0 bases and V 6 bases, and 7 bases lay outside the gene matches. Germline V lookup: CDR1 SQVTM, CDR2 ANQGSEA. Here the CDR3 reads CSVLAGGSSSYNEQFF. Here the CDR3 DNA reads TGCAGCGTGCTAGCGGGAGGTTCAAGCTCCTACAATGAGCAGTTCTTC.

The chain employs TRBV29-1 and TRBJ1-2; D not resolved. The CDR3 covers 12 residues. The V gene lost 2 bases and the J gene lost 4 bases, with 8 bases spanning the gap. Germline assignment: CDR1 SQVTM and CDR2 ANQGSEA. The CDR3 loop is CSVEIPGYGYTF. The CDR3 region has the DNA TGCAGCGTTGAAATTCCAGGCTATGGCTACACCTTC.

The rearrangement links TRBV4-1 to TRBJ2-7, with D possibly being TRBD2 (5 bases). The germline V and J ends were trimmed by 4 bases and 0 bases, with 10 bases remaining between them. Germline loops: CDR1 MGHRA, CDR2 YSYEKL. This CDR3 spans 14 amino acids. CDR3: CASSPPGSSYEQYF. In DNA form, the CDR3 reads TGCGCCAGCAGCCCCCCGGGGAGCTCCTACGAGCAGTACTTC.

The chain carries TRBV27 and TRBJ2-5, with 10 bases aligning to TRBD2. Trimming at V came to 2 bases and at J to 0 bases, leaving 6 bases not matched to a gene. The CDR3 extends over 17 amino acids. Germline values: CDR1 MNHEY, CDR2 SMNVEV (reference sequence). CDR3 sequence (DNA): TGTGCCAGCAGTTTACTAGCGGGAGAGCAATACCAAGAGACCCAGTACTTC. As protein: CASSLLAGEQYQETQYF.

This chain uses TRBV27 with TRBJ1-1; no clear D gene. Germline assignment: CDR1 MNHEY and CDR2 SMNVEV (reference sequence). Trimming left V 1 base short and J 1 base short, with 7 bases between. This CDR3 is built from 14 residues. The CDR3 DNA follows: TGTGCCAGCAGTTTATTAAGGACGAACACTGAAGCTTTCTTT. It is translated as CASSLLRTNTEAFF.

As DNA, the CDR3 is TGTGCCAGCACGGGACAGGTTTACTACGAGCAGTACTTC. As protein: CASTGQVYYEQYF. J is TRBJ2-7 and V is TRBV28; TRBD1 aligns across 8 bases. In germline, CDR1 is MDHEN, CDR2 SYDVKM. V dropped 7 bases and J dropped 3; count of bases not matched to a gene: 5. The CDR3 contains 13 residues. Full variable domain (missing parts from reference TRBV28 and TRBJ2-7): DVKVTQSSRYLVKRTGEKVFLECVQDMDHENMFWYRQDPGLGLRLIYFSYDVKMKEKGDIPEGYSVSREKKERFSLILESASTNQTSMYLCASTGQVYYEQYFGPGTRLTVT.

This chain links TRBV5-4 with TRBJ2-2, with 7 bases identical to TRBD2. The CDR3 loop spans 15 amino acids. J gave up 5 bases and V 3 bases, and 7 bases lay outside the gene matches. Germline CDR1 SGHNT, CDR2 YYREEE (reference sequence). Written as DNA, the CDR3 is TGTGCCAGCAGCTCCGGGCTAGCGGTTACCGGGGAGCTGTTTTTT. Translation gives CASSSGLAVTGELFF. The entire variable domain, with the rest obtained from reference TRBV5-4 and TRBJ2-2, is as follows: ETGVTQSPTHLIKTRGQQVTLRCSSQSGHNTVSWYQQALGQGPQFIFQYYREEENGRGNFPPRFSGLQFPNYSSELNVNALELDDSALYLCASSSGLAVTGELFFGEGSRLTVL.

The J gene is TRBJ2-7, the V gene TRBV6-1; no clear D gene. This CDR3 contains 17 residues. Per germline, CDR1 MNHNS and CDR2 SASEGT. The V end was cut by 0 bases, the J end by 4 bases, with 19 bases between. CDR3 nucleotides: TGTGCCAGCAGTGAAGCAGTCGGAAGGTCCGGGCTTTACGAGCAGTACTTC. Its translation: CASSEAVGRSGLYEQYF.

The V gene is TRBV7-9, the J gene TRBJ1-1; the match to TRBD1 covers 9 bases. Trimming took 7 bases from V and 8 from J; bases not matched to a gene: 5. The CDR3 covers 12 residues. Germline CDR1 SEHNR, CDR2 FQNEAQ (reference sequence). CDR3: CASTDRGLEAFF. In DNA, the CDR3 is TGTGCCAGCACGGACAGGGGCCTAGAAGCTTTCTTT.

By sample share, this clone is large. Other DNA sequences in the same sample also yield this CDR3. The V gene is TRBV9, the J gene TRBJ1-2; D remains unclear. This CDR3 is built from 14 residues. Germline assignment: CDR1 SGDLS and CDR2 YYNGEE. The V end lost 0 bases, the J end lost 0 bases, and 6 bases lay between the germline ends. The DNA of the CDR3 is TGTGCCAGCAGCGTAGGCAACTCTAACTATGGCTACACCTTC. It specifies CASSVGNSNYGYTF.

The gene calls are TRBV29-1 and TRBJ1-2; 7 bases match TRBD1. Germline CDR1 reads SQVTM; CDR2 reads ANQGSEA. This CDR3 spans 11 amino acids. V shed 7 bases, J shed 8 bases, and the junction held 7 bases outside the gene matches. In nucleotides, the CDR3 is TGCAGCGGGGACAGTGAGTGGGGCTACACCTTC. Encoded protein: CSGDSEWGYTF.

This clone was detected a few times. The chain joins TRBV7-9 to TRBJ2-5; 7 bases are a match to TRBD1. This CDR3 is built from 15 residues. Germline CDR1 reads SEHNR; CDR2 reads FQNEAQ (reference sequence). V lost 5 bases, J lost 0 bases, and 6 bases stayed unmatched. CDR3 DNA sequence: TGTGCCAGCAGCGAAAGGGACAGAGACCAAGAGACCCAGTACTTC. Residues: CASSERDRDQETQYF.

The chain recombines TRBV25-1 with TRBJ1-5, with D tentatively TRBD1 (5 bases). The CDR3 sequence is 13 residues long. Germline CDR1 MGHDK, CDR2 SYGVNS. The V gene lost 6 bases and the J gene lost 3 bases, with 9 bases spanning the gap. As DNA, the CDR3 is TGTGCCAGCAGCCGGGGGTTCAATCAGCCCCAGCATTTT. Encoded protein: CASSRGFNQPQHF.

This chain links TRBV7-8 with TRBJ2-2; 8 nucleotides match TRBD1. Germline assignment: CDR1 SGHVS and CDR2 FQNEAQ. The length of the CDR3 is 13 residues. V shed 5 bases and J 9 bases; nucleotides not matched to a gene: 5. The CDR3 protein is CASSPGQGRELFF. The CDR3, as DNA: TGTGCCAGCAGCCCAGGACAGGGTCGGGAGCTGTTTTTT.

V is TRBV27 and J is TRBJ2-5; D gene ambiguous. The germline V gene encodes CDR1 MNHEY and CDR2 SMNVEV (reference sequence). The ends were cut back, 6 bases at V and 5 bases at J, with 13 bases in the middle. This CDR3 comprises 13 residues. The CDR3 here is CASRPWDGETQYF. CDR3 bases: TGTGCCAGCAGACCCTGGGATGGGGAGACCCAGTACTTC.

This clone was recorded a few times. The chain employs TRBV12-5 and TRBJ1-1, with D unclear. CDR1 is LGHNT, CDR2 FRNRAP, per germline. V was clipped by 3 bases and J by 3 bases, with 5 bases between them. The CDR3 length is 12 residues. As DNA, the CDR3 is TGTGCTAGTGGTTTACAGCACACTGAAGCTTTCTTT. Its translation is CASGLQHTEAFF.

This clone was detected once. The chain uses TRBV27 and TRBJ2-1; perhaps TRBD2 as D (5 bases). The CDR3 has 14 amino acids. V lost 6 bases, J lost 0 bases, and 9 bases lay in between. Germline CDR1 and CDR2: MNHEY and SMNVEV (reference sequence). The CDR3 loop is CASSSGSSYNEQFF. DNA for the CDR3: TGTGCCAGCAGCAGCGGTAGCTCCTACAATGAGCAGTTCTTC.

J is TRBJ1-2 and V is TRBV29-1; possible D gene TRBD1, 5 bases. CDR1 and CDR2 from the germline V gene are SQVTM and ANQGSEA. This CDR3 spans 13 amino acids. Trimming shortened V by 3 bases and J by 4 bases, and 12 bases separated the two germline ends. The CDR3 nucleotides read TGCAGCGTTGATACGGGACGGCTCTATGGCTACACCTTC. It yields the protein CSVDTGRLYGYTF.

This chain uses TRBV6-5 with TRBJ2-1; 10 bases map to TRBD2. V gave up 5 bases and J gave up 8 bases; unmatched junction bases: 9. The CDR3 length is 15 residues. CDR1 and CDR2 (germline): MNHEY, SVGAGI. CDR3 sequence reads: CASSQIAGGIHEQFF. The CDR3, as DNA: TGTGCCAGCAGTCAGATAGCGGGAGGAATCCATGAGCAGTTCTTC.

V usage is TRBV27 and J usage is TRBJ1-5, with D unresolved. The CDR3 consists of 14 residues. Looked up from germline, CDR1 is MNHEY and CDR2 is SMNVEV (reference sequence). V shed 2 bases and J shed 4 bases, with 9 bases lying between them. The CDR3 reads CASSLGPLNQPQHF. In DNA form, the CDR3 reads TGTGCCAGCAGTTTAGGTCCTCTTAATCAGCCCCAGCATTTT.

V gene TRBV25-1 combines with J gene TRBJ2-7, with D tentatively TRBD2 (5 bases). Germline assignment: CDR1 MGHDK and CDR2 SYGVNS. This CDR3 is 15 amino acids long. The ends were cut back, 5 bases at V and 3 bases at J, with 17 bases in the middle. CDR3 sequence reads: CASSKREGTDYEQYF. The CDR3 DNA reads as TGTGCCAGCAGTAAACGAGAGGGAACAGACTACGAGCAGTACTTC.

The rearrangement uses TRBV19 and TRBJ2-7; TRBD2 matches 8 bases. The CDR3 spans 14 residues. Germline loops: CDR1 LNHDA, CDR2 SQIVND (reference sequence). Unmatched junction bases numbered 8, after V lost 7 bases and J lost 3 bases. In DNA, the CDR3 is TGTGCCAGTACGGAGGTAGCGGGGAGCTACGAGCAGTACTTC. Amino acid sequence: CASTEVAGSYEQYF.